These 19 T cell receptor beta chains originate from one sample sequenced in a study of T cells after yellow fever vaccination. MiXCR, run by TCRdb on the 5' RACE reads, gives a single entry per CDR3 protein. Of more than 95,000 distinct CDR3 sequences in the sample, 7.2% were seen once. This material consisted of CD4+ T cells sorted from PBMCs, taken around 45 days after the first yellow fever vaccination. The source is a man between 18 and 35 years old who received the YFV17D yellow fever vaccine.

This clonotype was recorded at least ten times. The chain couples TRBV6-6 to TRBJ1-2, with TRBD1 as a possible D gene (5 bases). The CDR3 contains 13 residues. Germline loops: CDR1 MNHNY, CDR2 SVGAGI (reference sequence). V lost 10 bases to trimming and J lost 1 base, with 13 bases between them. CDR3 DNA: TGTGCCACACAAGACAGCAGTAACTATGGCTACACCTTC. Translation: CATQDSSNYGYTF.

This clonotype was found many times. V and J are TRBV5-1 and TRBJ2-2; no firm D call. The CDR3 has 15 amino acids. Germline V lookup: CDR1 SGHRS, CDR2 YFSETQ. The V gene lost 0 bases and the J gene lost 1 base, with 7 bases spanning the gap. The CDR3 bases are TGCGCCAGCAGCTTGGCTACAGTGAACACCGGGGAGCTGTTTTTT. Encoded protein: CASSLATVNTGELFF.

This clonotype has just one count. A read error may explain this, as a much larger clone is one base away. The gene calls are TRBV29-1 and TRBJ2-2; no firm D call. The CDR3 has 13 residues. The V gene's germline CDR1 is SQVTM and CDR2 ANQGSEA. V was clipped by 7 bases and J by 5 bases, with 14 bases between them. Here the CDR3 DNA reads TGCAGCGCTGATGGAGTAGCAACCGGGGAGCTGTTTTTT. Protein product: CSADGVATGELFF.

This clonotype was detected many times. This chain connects TRBV9 to TRBJ2-7, with TRBD2 as a possible D gene (6 bases). The CDR3 length is 14 residues. Germline V CDR1 and CDR2: SGDLS, YYNGEE. Trimming cost V 4 bases and J 3 bases, with 14 bases left between them. The CDR3 loop reads CASSIKRAHYEQYV. The CDR3 bases are TGTGCCAGCAGCATCAAGCGGGCCCACTACGAGCAGTACGTC.

At least ten counts were recorded for this clonotype. The chain uses TRBV2 and TRBJ1-5; D unresolved. Germline CDR1 SNHLY, CDR2 FYNNEI. The CDR3 spans 14 residues. Trimming took 4 bases from V and 0 from J, leaving 7 bases between them. The CDR3 DNA reads as TGTGCCAGCAGTGCGGAGTATAGCAATCAGCCCCAGCATTTT. It codes for CASSAEYSNQPQHF.

This clonotype was counted ten times or more. The chain couples TRBV10-3 to TRBJ1-2; TRBD1 might be the D (6 bases). The CDR3 consists of 15 residues. V lost 3 bases, J lost 8 bases, and 19 bases lay in between. CDR1 and CDR2 (germline): ENHRY, SYGVKD. In DNA, the CDR3 is TGTGCCATCAGTGACTCAGGGGACGACATTCGGGGCTACACCTTC. As protein: CAISDSGDDIRGYTF.

This clonotype was recorded at least ten times. Mismatch with germline at one junction end may stem from a read error. This chain connects TRBV6-1 to TRBJ2-5; D is unclear. CDR3 length: 12 amino acids. Germline V gene sequence: CDR1 MNHNS, CDR2 SASEGT. DNA for the CDR3: TGTGCCGGCAGCTGGGACCAAGAGACCCAGTACTTC. This sequence encodes CAGSWDQETQYF.

There are a few counts of this clonotype. J is TRBJ2-1 and V is TRBV18; D might be TRBD2 (7 bases). The CDR3 runs to 16 residues. The germline CDR1 and CDR2 sequences are KGHSH and LQKENI. Trimming left V 3 bases short and J 3 bases short, with 15 bases between. CDR3 amino acids: CASSPRGGAGYNEQFF. In nucleotides, the CDR3 is TGTGCCAGCTCACCGCGTGGGGGGGCCGGCTACAATGAGCAGTTCTTC.

This clonotype was observed many times. The rearrangement links TRBV20-1 to TRBJ1-6, with a weak D call TRBD1 (5 bases). This CDR3 has 16 residues. The germline CDR1 and CDR2 sequences are DFQATT and SNEGSKA (reference sequence). The V end lost 2 bases, the J end lost 0 bases, and 11 bases lay between the germline ends. CDR3 sequence reads: CSARSGSSSYNSPLHF. The CDR3 bases are TGCAGTGCTAGATCAGGGAGTAGCTCCTATAATTCACCCCTCCACTTT.

With respect to this clonotype: A much larger clone lies a single base off, so this may be a read error. The CDR3 spells CTSSQDSDTQYF. In DNA form, the CDR3 reads TGTACCAGCAGCCAAGATTCGGATACGCAGTATTTT. The chain employs TRBV3-1 and TRBJ2-3; no definite D call. CDR1 is LGHDT and CDR2 is YNNKEL in the germline V gene (reference sequence). The CDR3 runs to 12 residues.

There are many counts of this clonotype. The chain links TRBV6-1 to TRBJ2-3; D possibly uses TRBD1 or TRBD2 (6 bases each). The CDR3 runs 14 residues. The V end was cut by 6 bases, the J end by 0 bases, with 10 bases between. The germline V gene has CDR1 MNHNS and CDR2 SASEGT. The DNA for the CDR3 is TGTGCCAGCAGAGGAGGGGGTAGCACAGATACGCAGTATTTT. Protein product: CASRGGGSTDTQYF.

This clonotype was detected many times. The rearrangement joins TRBV7-2 to TRBJ2-3; D possibly corresponds to TRBD2 (6 bases). The CDR3 is 14 residues long. The V end was cut by 5 bases, the J end by 0 bases, with 9 bases between. Germline V gives CDR1 SGHTA, CDR2 FQGNSA. The CDR3 spells CASSRLGSTDTQYF. The DNA of the CDR3 is TGTGCCAGCAGCCGACTAGGAAGCACAGATACGCAGTATTTT.

This clonotype was seen more than once but under ten times. The V gene is TRBV14, the J gene TRBJ2-1, with 8 positions matching TRBD2. Unmatched junction bases numbered 11, after V lost 4 bases and J lost 3 bases. This CDR3 region has 17 residues. Germline-derived CDR1 and CDR2 are SGHDN and FVKESK. The CDR3 protein is CASSPTWGRGGYNEQFF. The CDR3 nucleotides read TGTGCCAGCAGCCCCACCTGGGGACGGGGGGGCTACAATGAGCAGTTCTTC. Filled out from reference TRBV14 and TRBJ2-1, the complete variable domain reads EAGVTQFPSHSVIEKGQTVTLRCDPISGHDNLYWYRRVMGKEIKFLLHFVKESKQDESGMPNNRFLAERTGGTYSTLKVQPAELEDSGVYFCASSPTWGRGGYNEQFFGPGTRLTVL.

V and J are TRBV7-2 and TRBJ1-2; TRBD1 matches at 7 bases. Germline CDR1 reads SGHTA; CDR2 reads FQGNSA. This CDR3 spans 16 amino acids. The V segment lost 5 bases and the J segment 0 bases; nucleotides outside the gene matches: 9. For the CDR3, the DNA is TGTGCCAGCAGCACTTACCAGGGGGTTACTAACTATGGCTACACCTTC. This translates into CASSTYQGVTNYGYTF.

This clonotype was seen a handful of times. This CDR3 is CSVGNRDEKLFF. The CDR3 region has the DNA TGCAGCGTTGGAAACAGGGATGAAAAACTGTTTTTT. J is TRBJ1-4 and V is TRBV29-1, with a possible D match to TRBD1 (6 bases). Germline CDR1 is SQVTM and CDR2 is ANQGSEA. The CDR3 length is 12 residues. V gave up 4 bases and J gave up 6 bases, with 9 bases separating them.

At least ten counts were recorded for this clonotype. This chain joins TRBV5-1 and TRBJ1-1; no definite D call. Germline CDR1 is SGHRS and CDR2 is YFSETQ. The CDR3 contains 14 residues. Between the trimmed V and J ends, which lost 4 bases and 0 bases, there was a span of 10 bases. CDR3 coding DNA: TGCGCCAGCAGCCCGCTGGTCGTGAACACTGAAGCTTTCTTT. This encodes CASSPLVVNTEAFF.

The V gene is TRBV5-1, the J gene TRBJ2-3; D possibly corresponds to TRBD2 (6 bases). V dropped 0 bases and J dropped 6 bases, with 14 bases sitting between them. The CDR3 is 15 amino acids. Germline V lookup: CDR1 SGHRS, CDR2 YFSETQ. CDR3 bases: TGCGCCAGCAGCTTGGCCGGAGGGGTCGGTGATACGCAGTATTTT. Protein: CASSLAGGVGDTQYF.

This clonotype was counted many times. The chain combines TRBV7-2 with TRBJ1-1, with a weak D call TRBD1 (5 bases). The length of the CDR3 is 13 residues. Trimming stripped 3 bases from V and 5 bases from J, with 10 bases between. The V gene's germline CDR1 is SGHTA and CDR2 FQGNSA. The CDR3 sequence: CASSFTSGTEAFF. The CDR3 bases are TGTGCCAGCAGCTTTACATCAGGGACTGAAGCTTTCTTT.

This clonotype occurred many times. The chain combines TRBV28 with TRBJ1-2, with TRBD1 identical over 7 bases. V shed 7 bases, J shed 2 bases, and the junction held 7 bases outside the gene matches. Germline assignment: CDR1 MDHEN and CDR2 SYDVKM. The CDR3 is 14 residues long. The CDR3 loop reads CASTVGGENYGYTF. The CDR3 DNA reads TGTGCCAGCACGGTAGGGGGCGAGAACTATGGCTACACCTTC.